This TCR beta chain appears in the sequencing data of a study of T cell responses to AZD1222 COVID-19 vaccine. Notes on the study in general: Females made up more of the donors, who were largely white British, and clonal diversity may have come out too low. Along spike, vaccine-associated CD4 TCRs were found throughout, with dominance at 160-218 and 743-854.

In the case of this clone: As yet, its antigen is unknown.

Germline V gene sequence: CDR1 SGHRS, CDR2 YFSETQ. The CDR3 covers 12 residues. With 4 bases removed from V and 8 bases from J, the gap between germline ends came to 9 bases. The assay was immunoSEQ multiplex PCR, and TCRdb's table has in-frame clones only and misses some. The sample gives around 180,000 clones, 85% to 90% of which show up once; 6% to 8% is in the top ten. The chain has TRBV5-1 and TRBJ1-4, with D possibly TRBD1 on 6 matching bases. The input for sequencing was peripheral blood, taken on day 0 of AZD1222 vaccination. This TCR was recovered from an adult in good health. CDR3 in amino acids: CASSLTGEKLFF. CDR3 in DNA: TGCGCCAGCAGCCTGACAGGAGAAAAACTGTTTTTT.